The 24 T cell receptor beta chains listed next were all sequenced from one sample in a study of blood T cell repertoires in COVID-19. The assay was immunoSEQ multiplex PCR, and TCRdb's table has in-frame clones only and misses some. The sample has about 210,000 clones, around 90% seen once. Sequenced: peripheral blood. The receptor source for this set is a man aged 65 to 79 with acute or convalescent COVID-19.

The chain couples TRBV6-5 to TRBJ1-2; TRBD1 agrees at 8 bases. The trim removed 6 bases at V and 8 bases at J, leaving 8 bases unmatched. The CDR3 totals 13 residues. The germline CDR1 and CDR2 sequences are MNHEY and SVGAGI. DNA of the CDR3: TGTGCCAGCAGACCACAGGGGGTGGGGGGCTACACCTTC. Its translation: CASRPQGVGGYTF.

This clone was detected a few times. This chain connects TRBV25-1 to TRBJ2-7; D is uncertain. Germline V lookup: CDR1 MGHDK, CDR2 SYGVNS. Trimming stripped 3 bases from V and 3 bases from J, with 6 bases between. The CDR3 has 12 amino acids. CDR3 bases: TGTGCCAGCAGTGAGAACGGCTACGAGCAGTACTTC. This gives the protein CASSENGYEQYF.

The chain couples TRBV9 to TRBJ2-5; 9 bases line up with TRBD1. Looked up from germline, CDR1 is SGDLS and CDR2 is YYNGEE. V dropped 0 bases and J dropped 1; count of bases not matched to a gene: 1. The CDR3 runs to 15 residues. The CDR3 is CASSVGTGVQETQYF. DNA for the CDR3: TGTGCCAGCAGCGTAGGGACAGGGGTCCAAGAGACCCAGTACTTC.

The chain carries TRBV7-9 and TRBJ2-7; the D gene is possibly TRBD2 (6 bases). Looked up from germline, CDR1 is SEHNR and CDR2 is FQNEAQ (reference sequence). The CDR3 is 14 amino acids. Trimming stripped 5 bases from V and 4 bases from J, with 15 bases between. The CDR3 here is CASSPSVRGYEQYF. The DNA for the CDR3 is TGTGCCAGCAGCCCAAGCGTCCGGGGGTACGAGCAGTACTTC. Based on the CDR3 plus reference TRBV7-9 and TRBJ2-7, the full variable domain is DTGVSQNPRHKITKRGQNVTFRCDPISEHNRLYWYRQTLGQGPEFLTYFQNEAQLEKSRLLSDRFSAERPKGSFSTLEIQRTEQGDSAMYLCASSPSVRGYEQYFGPGTRLTVT.

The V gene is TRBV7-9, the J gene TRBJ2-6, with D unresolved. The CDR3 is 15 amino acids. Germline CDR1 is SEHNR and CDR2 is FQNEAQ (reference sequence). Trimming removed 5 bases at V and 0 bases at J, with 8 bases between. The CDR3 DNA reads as TGTGCCAGCAGCCCGCACAACTCTGGGGCCAACGTCCTGACTTTC. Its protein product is CASSPHNSGANVLTF. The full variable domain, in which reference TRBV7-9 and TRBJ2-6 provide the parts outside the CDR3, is DTGVSQNPRHKITKRGQNVTFRCDPISEHNRLYWYRQTLGQGPEFLTYFQNEAQLEKSRLLSDRFSAERPKGSFSTLEIQRTEQGDSAMYLCASSPHNSGANVLTFGAGSRLTVL.

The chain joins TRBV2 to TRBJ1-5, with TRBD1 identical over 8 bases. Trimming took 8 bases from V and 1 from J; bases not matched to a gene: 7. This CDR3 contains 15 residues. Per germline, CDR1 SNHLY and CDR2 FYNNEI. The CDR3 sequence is CASGAGGESNQPQHF. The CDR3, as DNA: TGTGCCAGCGGAGCAGGGGGCGAGAGCAATCAGCCCCAGCATTTT.

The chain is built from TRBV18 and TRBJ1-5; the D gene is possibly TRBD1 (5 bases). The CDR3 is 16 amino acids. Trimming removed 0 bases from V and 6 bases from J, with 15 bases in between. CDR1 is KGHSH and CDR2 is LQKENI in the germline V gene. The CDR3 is CASSPPGRVSGQPQHF. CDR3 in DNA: TGTGCCAGCTCACCACCGGGCAGGGTGTCAGGTCAGCCCCAGCATTTT. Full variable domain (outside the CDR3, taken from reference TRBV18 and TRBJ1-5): NAGVMQNPRHLVRRRGQEARLRCSPMKGHSHVYWYRQLPEEGLKFMVYLQKENIIDESGMPKERFSAEFPKEGPSILRIQQVVRGDSAAYFCASSPPGRVSGQPQHFGDGTRLSIL.

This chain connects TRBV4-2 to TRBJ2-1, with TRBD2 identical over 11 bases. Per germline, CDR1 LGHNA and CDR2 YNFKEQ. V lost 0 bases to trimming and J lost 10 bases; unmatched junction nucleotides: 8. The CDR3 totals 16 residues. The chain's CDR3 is CASSQDPSGRTGEQFF. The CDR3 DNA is TGTGCCAGCAGCCAAGATCCTAGCGGGAGGACAGGGGAGCAGTTCTTC.

The CDR3: CASSQDPSGRGVWNEQYF. CDR3 DNA: TGTGCCAGCAGCCAAGACCCTAGCGGGAGGGGGGTTTGGAACGAGCAGTACTTC. The chain employs TRBV4-2 and TRBJ2-7, with TRBD2 matching 12 bases. V was clipped by 0 bases and J by 5 bases; unmatched bases: 11. Germline loops: CDR1 LGHNA, CDR2 YNFKEQ. This CDR3 spans 18 amino acids.

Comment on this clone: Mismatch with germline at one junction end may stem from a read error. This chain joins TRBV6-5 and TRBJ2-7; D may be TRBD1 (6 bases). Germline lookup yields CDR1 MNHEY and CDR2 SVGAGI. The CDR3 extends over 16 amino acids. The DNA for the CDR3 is TGTGCCAGCAGCTACTCAACCGGACAGTACTCCTACGAGCAGTACTTC. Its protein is CASSYSTGQYSYEQYF.

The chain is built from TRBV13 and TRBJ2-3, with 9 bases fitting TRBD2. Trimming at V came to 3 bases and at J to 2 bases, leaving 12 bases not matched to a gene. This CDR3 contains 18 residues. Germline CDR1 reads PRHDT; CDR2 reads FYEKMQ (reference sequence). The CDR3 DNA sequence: TGTGCCAGCAGCTTTACACCGGGACTAGCTCTTACCACAGATACGCAGTATTTT. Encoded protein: CASSFTPGLALTTDTQYF.

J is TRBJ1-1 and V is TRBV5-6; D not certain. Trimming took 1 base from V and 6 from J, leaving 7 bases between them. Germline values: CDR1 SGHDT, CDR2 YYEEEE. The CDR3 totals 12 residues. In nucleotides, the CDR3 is TGTGCCAGCAGCTTGTACACAGCTGAAGCTTTCTTT. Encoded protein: CASSLYTAEAFF.

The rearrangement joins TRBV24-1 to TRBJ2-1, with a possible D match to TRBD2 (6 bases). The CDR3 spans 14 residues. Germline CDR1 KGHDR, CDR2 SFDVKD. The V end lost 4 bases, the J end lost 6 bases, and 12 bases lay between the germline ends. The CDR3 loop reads CATSDPRGSNEQFF. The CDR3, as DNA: TGTGCCACCAGTGACCCTCGGGGGAGCAATGAGCAGTTCTTC.

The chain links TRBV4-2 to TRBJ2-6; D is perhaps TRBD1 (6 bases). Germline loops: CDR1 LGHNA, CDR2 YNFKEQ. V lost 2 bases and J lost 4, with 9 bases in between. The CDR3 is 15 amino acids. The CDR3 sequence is CASSQTGTGANVLTF. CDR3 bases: TGTGCCAGCAGCCAAACAGGGACCGGGGCCAACGTCCTGACTTTC.

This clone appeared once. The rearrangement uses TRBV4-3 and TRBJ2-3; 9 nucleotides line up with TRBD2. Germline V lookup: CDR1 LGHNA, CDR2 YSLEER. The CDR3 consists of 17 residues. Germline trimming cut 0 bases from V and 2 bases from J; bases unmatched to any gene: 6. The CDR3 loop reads CASSQDLAGPNTDTQYF. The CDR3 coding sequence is TGCGCCAGCAGCCAAGATCTAGCGGGACCTAACACAGATACGCAGTATTTT.

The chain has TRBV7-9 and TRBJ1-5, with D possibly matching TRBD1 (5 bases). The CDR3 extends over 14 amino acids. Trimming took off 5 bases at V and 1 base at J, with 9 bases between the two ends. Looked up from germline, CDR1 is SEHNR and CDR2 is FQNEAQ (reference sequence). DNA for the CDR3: TGTGCCAGCAGCCAGGACAAGAGCAATCAGCCCCAGCATTTT. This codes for CASSQDKSNQPQHF.

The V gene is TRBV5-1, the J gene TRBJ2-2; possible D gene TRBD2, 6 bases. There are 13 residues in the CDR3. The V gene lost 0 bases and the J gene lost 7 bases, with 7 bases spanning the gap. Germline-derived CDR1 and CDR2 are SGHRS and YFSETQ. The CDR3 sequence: CASSLAGDGELFF. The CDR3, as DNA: TGCGCCAGCAGCTTGGCGGGAGACGGGGAGCTGTTTTTT.

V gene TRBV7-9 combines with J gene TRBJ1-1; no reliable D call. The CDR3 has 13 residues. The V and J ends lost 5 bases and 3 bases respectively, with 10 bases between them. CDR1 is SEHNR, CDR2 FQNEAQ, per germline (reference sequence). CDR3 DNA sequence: TGTGCCAGCAGCCCAGACTTAGACACTGAAGCTTTCTTT. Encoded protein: CASSPDLDTEAFF. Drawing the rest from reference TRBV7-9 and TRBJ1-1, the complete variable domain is DTGVSQNPRHKITKRGQNVTFRCDPISEHNRLYWYRQTLGQGPEFLTYFQNEAQLEKSRLLSDRFSAERPKGSFSTLEIQRTEQGDSAMYLCASSPDLDTEAFFGQGTRLTVV.

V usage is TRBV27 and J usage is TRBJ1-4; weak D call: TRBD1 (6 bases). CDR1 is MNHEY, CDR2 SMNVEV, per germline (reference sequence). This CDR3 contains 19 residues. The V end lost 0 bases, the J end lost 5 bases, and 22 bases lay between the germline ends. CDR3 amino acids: CASSLSPFRARDKNEKLFF. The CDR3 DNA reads TGTGCCAGCAGTTTATCACCATTTCGGGCCCGGGACAAGAATGAAAAACTGTTTTTT.

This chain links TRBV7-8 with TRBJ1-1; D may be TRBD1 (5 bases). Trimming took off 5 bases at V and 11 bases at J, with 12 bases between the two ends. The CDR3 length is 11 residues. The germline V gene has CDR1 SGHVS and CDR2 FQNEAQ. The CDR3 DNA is TGTGCCAGCAGCCCAAACAGGCGGGCTTTCTTT. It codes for CASSPNRRAFF.

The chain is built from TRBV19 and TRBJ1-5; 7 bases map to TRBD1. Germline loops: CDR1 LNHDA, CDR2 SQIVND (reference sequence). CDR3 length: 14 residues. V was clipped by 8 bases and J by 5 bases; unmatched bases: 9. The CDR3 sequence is CASARGQSYQPQHF. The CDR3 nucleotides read TGTGCCAGTGCGCGGGGACAGTCTTATCAGCCCCAGCATTTT.

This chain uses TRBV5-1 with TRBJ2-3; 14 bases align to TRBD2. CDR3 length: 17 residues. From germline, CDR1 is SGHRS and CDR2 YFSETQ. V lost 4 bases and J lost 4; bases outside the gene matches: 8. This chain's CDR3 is CASSPGLAGVGSDTQYF. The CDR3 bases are TGCGCCAGCAGCCCGGGACTAGCGGGAGTTGGGTCAGATACGCAGTATTTT.

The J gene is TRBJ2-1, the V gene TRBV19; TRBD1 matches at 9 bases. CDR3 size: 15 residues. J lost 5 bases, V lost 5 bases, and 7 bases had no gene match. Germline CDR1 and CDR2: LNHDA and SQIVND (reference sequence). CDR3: CASSSRTGENNEQFF. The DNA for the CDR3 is TGTGCCAGTAGTTCAAGGACAGGGGAAAACAATGAGCAGTTCTTC.

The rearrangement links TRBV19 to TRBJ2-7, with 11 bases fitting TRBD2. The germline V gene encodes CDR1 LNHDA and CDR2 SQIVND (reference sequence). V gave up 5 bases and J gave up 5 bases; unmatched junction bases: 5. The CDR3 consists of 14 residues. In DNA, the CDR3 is TGTGCCAGTAGTCCCAGACTAGCGGGAAACGAGCAGTACTTC. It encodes CASSPRLAGNEQYF.